This entry describes one TCR beta chain. Its target is not known. Germline V CDR1 and CDR2: MNHEY, SVGAGI. Trimming cost V 3 bases and J 3 bases, with 14 bases left between them. CDR3 size: 15 residues. Primers for the PCR totalled 60 Vbeta and 13 Jbeta. The method was immunoSEQ multiplex PCR; TCRdb's version includes in-frame clones alone and lacks a portion of them. This listing includes 40,000 to 50,000 clones. The data stem from a study of cytomegalovirus exposure and HLA in healthy donors. Study summary: Drawn from HLA-typed donors, some 80 million unique TCRs were held in an early data release. General study findings and limits: A later analysis appeared to link common viral pathogens to several of the most significant clusters. Rarity characterized most TCR sequences, yet some public TCRs appeared in many donors. Among the sequence variants, a highly shared cluster was likely an artifact of sequencing.

The chain recombines TRBV6-5 with TRBJ1-2; no definite D call. The sample comprised PBMCs. This TCR came from a man aged 25-45 years in good health and CMV-seronegative. The CDR3 protein is CASSYLSREDYGYTF. CDR3 coding DNA: TGTGCCAGCAGTTATTTATCTCGGGAGGACTATGGCTACACCTTC.